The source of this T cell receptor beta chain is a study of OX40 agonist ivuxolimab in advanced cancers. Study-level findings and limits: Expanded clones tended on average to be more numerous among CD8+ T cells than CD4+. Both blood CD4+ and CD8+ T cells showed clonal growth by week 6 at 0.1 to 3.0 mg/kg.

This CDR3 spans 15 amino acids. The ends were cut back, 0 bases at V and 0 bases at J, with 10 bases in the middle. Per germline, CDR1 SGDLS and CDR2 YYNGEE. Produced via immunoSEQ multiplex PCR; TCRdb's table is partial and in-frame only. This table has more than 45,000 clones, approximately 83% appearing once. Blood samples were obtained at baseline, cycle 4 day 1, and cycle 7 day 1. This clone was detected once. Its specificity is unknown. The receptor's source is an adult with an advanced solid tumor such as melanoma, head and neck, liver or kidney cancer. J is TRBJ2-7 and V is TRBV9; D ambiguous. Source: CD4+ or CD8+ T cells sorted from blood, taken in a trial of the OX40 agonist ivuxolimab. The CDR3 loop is CASSVAPTPSYEQYF. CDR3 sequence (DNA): TGTGCCAGCAGCGTAGCTCCCACACCCTCCTACGAGCAGTACTTC.